One sample yielded the 18 T cell receptor beta chains listed below, sequenced in a study of blood T cell repertoires in COVID-19. Here immunoSEQ multiplex PCR was the method, and the copy in TCRdb shows in-frame clones only, minus some. Here the sample spans about 61,000 clones, 85% to 90% being singletons. Material for sequencing was peripheral blood. The origin of the receptors is a woman in her fifties or sixties with active or convalescent COVID-19.

This clone was seen only once. The chain carries TRBV27 and TRBJ2-7, with TRBD2 as a possible D gene (5 bases). Germline loops: CDR1 MNHEY, CDR2 SMNVEV (reference sequence). This CDR3 has 14 amino acids. V lost 5 bases to trimming and J lost 3 bases, with 14 bases between them. The DNA of the CDR3 is TGTGCCAGCAGTGTGAACGGGATCGACTACGAGCAGTACTTC. Its protein is CASSVNGIDYEQYF.

The CDR3 coding sequence is TGCGCCAGCAGCCAAGGCGGGACTAGCGGGAAGTGGAGAAACTCCTACAATGAGCAGTTCTTC. Its protein is CASSQGGTSGKWRNSYNEQFF. The rearrangement uses TRBV4-1 and TRBJ2-1; 13 positions match TRBD2. Germline loops: CDR1 MGHRA, CDR2 YSYEKL. With 1 base clipped from V and 0 bases from J, the junction kept 12 bases outside the gene matches. The CDR3 has 21 residues.

The chain couples TRBV11-2 to TRBJ1-1, with D hard to call. Germline CDR1 reads SGHAT; CDR2 reads FQNNGV. The CDR3 has 13 amino acids. The germline V and J ends were trimmed by 0 bases and 7 bases, with 9 bases remaining between them. The CDR3 here is CASSLDPLVEAFF. CDR3 DNA: TGTGCCAGCAGCTTAGATCCACTGGTTGAAGCTTTCTTT.

The gene calls are TRBV19 and TRBJ1-6; 7 nucleotides match TRBD1. The CDR3 has 14 amino acids. The germline CDR1 and CDR2 sequences are LNHDA and SQIVND (reference sequence). The V and J ends lost 8 bases and 7 bases, in that order; junction bases with no gene match: 8. CDR3 amino acids: CASGGGRENSPLHF. Here the CDR3 DNA reads TGTGCCAGTGGAGGGGGCAGGGAAAATTCACCCCTCCACTTT.

This chain uses TRBV7-9 with TRBJ1-1; no clear D. The CDR3 extends over 16 amino acids. Trimming removed 0 bases from V and 4 bases from J, with 15 bases in between. Looked up from germline, CDR1 is SEHNR and CDR2 is FQNEAQ (reference sequence). CDR3 nucleotide sequence: TGTGCCAGCAGCTTAGCGCGAGAGGTAGCTCTCACTGAAGCTTTCTTT. Translating it yields CASSLAREVALTEAFF.

This chain joins TRBV27 and TRBJ2-1; 8 bases are a match to TRBD2. The length of the CDR3 is 14 residues. Germline values: CDR1 MNHEY, CDR2 SMNVEV (reference sequence). J lost 10 bases, V lost 0 bases, and 5 bases had no gene match. This CDR3 reads CASSLSPSGGEQFF. The DNA of the CDR3 is TGTGCCAGCAGTTTATCCCCGAGCGGGGGCGAGCAGTTCTTC.

In this sample, this clone turned up once. The chain is built from TRBV10-3 and TRBJ2-7; D is perhaps TRBD1 (5 bases). Trimming cost V 8 bases and J 6 bases, with 14 bases left between them. The CDR3 contains 12 residues. The V gene's germline CDR1 is ENHRY and CDR2 SYGVKD. CDR3: CAILDPQGEQYF. Written as DNA, the CDR3 is TGTGCCATCTTGGACCCCCAGGGCGAGCAGTACTTC.

This clone was detected only once. One end of the junction is discordant with germline, which a read error may explain. The rearrangement links TRBV2 to TRBJ1-1; 9 bases are shared with TRBD1. The CDR3 is made up of 18 amino acids. CDR1 SNHLY and CDR2 FYNNEI come from the germline V gene. The CDR3 DNA is TGTGCCAGCAGAGAAGGGACAGGGAGTAGGAGCATGAACACTGAAGCTTTCTTT. Translated, it gives CASREGTGSRSMNTEAFF. Full variable domain (missing parts from reference TRBV2 and TRBJ1-1): EPEVTQTPSHQVTQMGQEVILRCVPISNHLYFYWYRQILGQKVEFLVSFYNNEISEKSEIFDDQFSVERPDGSNFTLKIRSTKLEDSAMYFCASREGTGSRSMNTEAFFGQGTRLTVV.

The chain uses TRBV27 and TRBJ2-1; the D is unclear. Per germline, CDR1 MNHEY and CDR2 SMNVEV (reference sequence). The germline V and J ends were trimmed by 6 bases and 8 bases, with 11 bases remaining between them. The CDR3 contains 12 residues. The CDR3 coding sequence is TGTGCCAGCAGATCTACTCTCGATGAGCAGTTCTTC. Residues: CASRSTLDEQFF.

V gene TRBV28 combines with J gene TRBJ1-1; unclear D gene. The germline CDR1 and CDR2 sequences are MDHEN and SYDVKM. The CDR3 covers 17 residues. Trimming shortened V by 4 bases and J by 1 base, and 19 bases separated the two germline ends. The chain's CDR3 is CASSSPAVREGNTEAFF. The CDR3 DNA reads TGTGCCAGCAGTTCCCCCGCCGTCCGGGAGGGGAACACTGAAGCTTTCTTT.

The chain has TRBV28 and TRBJ1-1, with D possibly matching TRBD1 (6 bases). The CDR3 is 14 amino acids. V was shortened by 3 bases and J by 6 bases, with 14 bases between the two germline ends. Germline CDR1 MDHEN, CDR2 SYDVKM. DNA for the CDR3: TGTGCCAGCAGTTTGGCGGGGGGGGCCCCTGAAGCTTTCTTT. Translation: CASSLAGGAPEAFF. The whole variable domain, filled in from reference TRBV28 and TRBJ1-1, reads DVKVTQSSRYLVKRTGEKVFLECVQDMDHENMFWYRQDPGLGLRLIYFSYDVKMKEKGDIPEGYSVSREKKERFSLILESASTNQTSMYLCASSLAGGAPEAFFGQGTRLTVV.

CDR3 coding DNA: TGTGCCAGAAGCCGGACCGGGACAGGGAGGGGTCAGCCCCAGCATTTT. This encodes CARSRTGTGRGQPQHF. V gene TRBV5-3 combines with J gene TRBJ1-5; 9 nucleotides align to TRBD1. TRBV5-3 is an open reading frame, and its role is uncertain. The junction had 11 bases not matched to a gene; V was cut back by 4 bases and J by 6 bases. This CDR3 spans 16 amino acids.

This chain joins TRBV12-3 or TRBV12-4 and TRBJ2-3, with D perhaps matching TRBD2 (5 bases). The CDR3 loop spans 13 amino acids. V shed 2 bases and J shed 4 bases, with 7 bases lying between them. The CDR3 protein is CASSLRTADTQYF. The CDR3 DNA follows: TGTGCCAGCAGTTTAAGGACTGCAGATACGCAGTATTTT.

The chain joins TRBV19 to TRBJ2-3; possibly TRBD2 for D (5 bases). The CDR3 consists of 12 residues. The germline V and J ends were trimmed by 7 bases and 3 bases, with 8 bases remaining between them. Germline V gene lookup returns CDR1 LNHDA and CDR2 SQIVND (reference sequence). CDR3 bases: TGTGCCAGTAACCCGGGGACAGATACGCAGTATTTT. Protein product: CASNPGTDTQYF.

This clone has just a few counts. The chain has TRBV2 and TRBJ2-7; no firm D call. Germline assignment: CDR1 SNHLY and CDR2 FYNNEI. Trimming shortened V by 6 bases and J by 7 bases, and 7 bases separated the two germline ends. The CDR3 totals 10 residues. In DNA form, the CDR3 reads TGTGCCAGCAGAATAAATGAGCAGTACTTC. Translating gives CASRINEQYF. Supplemented by reference TRBV2 and TRBJ2-7, the full variable domain reads EPEVTQTPSHQVTQMGQEVILRCVPISNHLYFYWYRQILGQKVEFLVSFYNNEISEKSEIFDDQFSVERPDGSNFTLKIRSTKLEDSAMYFCASRINEQYFGPGTRLTVT.

This chain connects TRBV7-3 to TRBJ2-5, with a tentative D call TRBD2 (5 bases). The CDR3 length is 14 residues. Per germline, CDR1 SGHTA and CDR2 FQGTGA. Trimming removed 5 bases from V and 1 base from J, with 11 bases in between. Here the CDR3 DNA reads TGTGCCAGCAGCGCGCCCGGACTCCAAGAGACCCAGTACTTC. It encodes CASSAPGLQETQYF.

The chain links TRBV5-4 to TRBJ2-1; D remains ambiguous. With 3 bases removed from V and 8 bases from J, the gap between germline ends came to 9 bases. The CDR3 is 12 residues long. CDR1 and CDR2 (germline): SGHNT, YYREEE (reference sequence). The CDR3 nucleotides are TGTGCCAGCAGCTCCGGGTGGGATGAGCAGTTCTTC. Protein: CASSSGWDEQFF.

The chain uses TRBV6-1 and TRBJ2-5; D might be TRBD1 (6 bases). Trimming shortened V by 1 base and J by 4 bases, and 10 bases separated the two germline ends. CDR3 length equals 14 residues. CDR1 and CDR2 (germline): MNHNS, SASEGT. The CDR3, as DNA: TGTGCCAGCAGTGAAGGTGTAGGGGGAGAGACCCAGTACTTC. Translation gives CASSEGVGGETQYF.